Listed below are T cell receptor beta chains from one sample, sequenced in a study of blood T cell repertoires in COVID-19. Sequenced by immunoSEQ multiplex PCR; TCRdb stores in-frame clones only, minus some. The profile shows around 290,000 clones, more than 75% of them singletons. Sequencing input: PBMCs or T cells enriched from blood (not recorded which). These receptors came from a woman aged 55 to 70 in a cohort exposed to, infected with or recovered from COVID-19 (not recorded which). CDR3s include the opening cysteine and the closing phenylalanine or tryptophan. Fields, in order: V gene, clone size, D gene, J gene, CDR3 DNA, CDR3 protein. D genes are given only for firm matches. Clone size is stated in some rows and not others, as once, few, many or a class when expanded.

TRBV6-5,-,TRBD1,TRBJ1-2,TGTGCCACAACAGGGGCGACTAACTATGGCTACACCTTC,CATTGATNYGYTF
TRBV3-1/TRBV3-2,-,-,TRBJ2-3,TGTGCCAGCAGCCAAGATCAGGGTTTCCGAGGTACGCAGTATTTT,CASSQDQGFRGTQYF
TRBV7-3,-,TRBD2,TRBJ2-3,TGTGCCAGCAGCGACGTTAGCGGGAGTAAAGATACGCAGTATTTT,CASSDVSGSKDTQYF
TRBV5-1,-,TRBD1,TRBJ2-2,TGCGCCAGCAGCTTGTCACAGGGGGGCACCGGGGAGCTGTTTTTT,CASSLSQGGTGELFF
TRBV19,-,TRBD1,TRBJ2-7,TGTGCCAGCGAACAGACAGGGGGCGCCGAGCAGTACTTC,CASEQTGGAEQYF
TRBV6-4,-,-,TRBJ2-3,TGTGCCAGCAGAAGCAATAGCGATACGCAGTATTTT,CASRSNSDTQYF
TRBV6-5,-,TRBD1,TRBJ2-7,TGTGCCAGCAGTTACAGAGGGGGCGAGTACGAGCAGTACTTC,CASSYRGGEYEQYF
TRBV27,-,TRBD1,TRBJ2-7,TGTGCCAGTACCGGGACAGGTCTCTATTCTCACTACGAGCAGTACTTC,CASTGTGLYSHYEQYF
TRBV10-3,-,TRBD2,TRBJ2-3,TGTGCCATCAGTGAGGGGGCTAGCGGGCTCGCTGTCGCAGATACGCAGTATTTT,CAISEGASGLAVADTQYF
TRBV28,-,TRBD2,TRBJ2-7,TGTGCCAGCAGTTATGGGACTATAGAAACGAGCGAGCAGTACTTC,CASSYGTIETSEQYF
TRBV5-1,-,-,TRBJ2-5,TGCGCCAGCAGCTTGGGCCGGGGGACCCAGTACTTC,CASSLGRGTQYF
TRBV5-1,once,TRBD1,TRBJ2-1,TGCGCCAGCAGCCCGGGACAGGGAAGCTACAATGAGCAGTTCTTC,CASSPGQGSYNEQFF
TRBV19,-,-,TRBJ2-5,TGTGCCAGTAGCTCAACTAGAATAAAAGAGACCCAGTACTTC,CASSSTRIKETQYF
TRBV7-3,once,-,TRBJ2-5,TGTGCCAGCAGCTTAGATACTAACCAAGAGACCCAGTACTTC,CASSLDTNQETQYF
TRBV21-1,-,-,TRBJ2-7,TGTGCCAGCAGCGTAGCAGGGGTGGACTACGAGCAGTACTTC,CASSVAGVDYEQYF
TRBV10-3,-,TRBD1,TRBJ2-7,TGTGCCATCGCTTGGCAGGGGGATGAGCAGTACTTC,CAIAWQGDEQYF
TRBV28,-,TRBD1,TRBJ1-5,TGTGCCAGTTCTGCTATGGGGACAGGAAATCAGCCCCAGCATTTT,CASSAMGTGNQPQHF
TRBV5-1,-,TRBD1,TRBJ1-5,TGCGCCAGCAGCTTGATAGGGGGCGCGGATCAGCCCCAGCATTTT,CASSLIGGADQPQHF
TRBV25-1,few,TRBD1,TRBJ2-7,TGTGCCAGCAGAGGGACAGGGGGGGTTGGGTACTTC,CASRGTGGVGYF
TRBV2,-,TRBD1,TRBJ2-7,TGTGCCAGCCAACCCGGGGGACAGGGGGCGGGCGAGCAGTACTTC,CASQPGGQGAGEQYF
TRBV18,few,TRBD1,TRBJ2-7,TGTGCCAGCTCACCTCCGACAGGGTACGGAGAGCAGTACTTC,CASSPPTGYGEQYF
TRBV2,-,TRBD1,TRBJ1-5,TGTGCCAGGGGGACGGACAGGGGCGACGAGCCCCAGCATTTT,CARGTDRGDEPQHF
TRBV6-1,-,-,TRBJ1-1,TGTGCCAGCAGTGATTATTGGGTACGGGCTGAAGCTTTCTTT,CASSDYWVRAEAFF
TRBV28,-,TRBD1,TRBJ1-5,TGTGCCAGCAGCCCCACCGGCCAGGGGGCGCGAGAGCAGCCCCAGCATTTT,CASSPTGQGAREQPQHF
TRBV2,once,TRBD1,TRBJ1-6,TGTGCCAGCAGCCTAGACAGGGGAGGTTCACCCCTCCACTTT,CASSLDRGGSPLHF
TRBV4-1,-,TRBD1,TRBJ1-2,TGCGCCAGCAGCCAAGCTAGGACAGGGCGGGGCTATGGCTACACCTTC,CASSQARTGRGYGYTF
TRBV18,-,TRBD1,TRBJ2-4,TGTGCCAGCTCACCACGGGCAGGGGGTGAAAACATTCAGTACTTC,CASSPRAGGENIQYF
TRBV27,-,-,TRBJ2-7,TGTGCCAGCAGTGGGGGACTGGCCTACGAGCAGTACTTC,CASSGGLAYEQYF
TRBV18,-,TRBD2,TRBJ2-3,TGTGCCAGCTCACCACGTCTAGCGGGAGCGGTAGATACGCAGTATTTT,CASSPRLAGAVDTQYF
TRBV6-2/TRBV6-3,-,-,TRBJ2-2,TGTGCCAGCAGTGTTGTAAACACCGGGGAGCTGTTTTTT,CASSVVNTGELFF
TRBV10-1,-,TRBD1,TRBJ1-5,TGCGCCAGCAGCCGGGACAGCGGGCAGCCCCAGCATTTT,CASSRDSGQPQHF
TRBV19,-,-,TRBJ1-2,TGTGCCAGTAGTATAGATCAAGGGGGAGGCTACACCTTC,CASSIDQGGGYTF
TRBV6-5,-,-,TRBJ1-4,TGTGCCAGCAGCCCCCGGGGGGCGGCTAATGAAAAACTGTTTTTT,CASSPRGAANEKLFF
TRBV6-5,-,-,TRBJ1-3,TGTGCCAGCGGTCAGGGGTCTGGAAACACCATATATTTT,CASGQGSGNTIYF
TRBV18,-,-,TRBJ2-3,TGTGCCAGCTCATCGACAGATTCAAAAGATACGCAGTATTTT,CASSSTDSKDTQYF
TRBV5-1,-,-,TRBJ1-4,TGCGCCAGCAGCTTCGGAGCAACTAATGAAAAACTGTTTTTT,CASSFGATNEKLFF
TRBV10-3,-,-,TRBJ2-7,TGTGCCATCAGTGACAGGGGATTCGGTTACGAGCAGTACTTC,CAISDRGFGYEQYF
TRBV19,-,TRBD2,TRBJ2-3,TGTGCCAGTAGTATCTCTCCGGGACTAGCGGGAGTATCTACAGATACGCAGTATTTT,CASSISPGLAGVSTDTQYF
TRBV30,-,TRBD1,TRBJ1-6,TGTGCCTGGAGTGCTAAGGACAGGGAAAGGAATTCACCCCTCCACTTT,CAWSAKDRERNSPLHF
TRBV4-2,-,TRBD1,TRBJ2-1,TGTGCCAGCAGCCGGGACAGGGGGCGCAATGAGCAGTTCTTC,CASSRDRGRNEQFF
TRBV7-2,-,TRBD2,TRBJ2-7,TGTGCCAGCAGCTCTGGTAGCGGGAGCTACGAGCAGTACTTC,CASSSGSGSYEQYF
TRBV5-6,-,TRBD1,TRBJ2-7,TGTGCCAGCAGCTCACGGGACAGGGCTAACGAGCAGTACTTC,CASSSRDRANEQYF
TRBV27,once,TRBD2,TRBJ2-7,TGTGCCAGCAGTGCCAGACTAGCGGGAGTGGGGGACGAGCAGTACTTC,CASSARLAGVGDEQYF
TRBV5-8,few,TRBD1,TRBJ1-5,TGTGCCAGCAGCACGGGACAGGGGTATCAGCCCCAGCATTTT,CASSTGQGYQPQHF
TRBV19,-,TRBD2,TRBJ2-2,TGTGCCAGTAGTATCCGGACTAGCTCGGGCACCGGGGAGCTGTTTTTT,CASSIRTSSGTGELFF
TRBV5-1,-,TRBD1,TRBJ1-2,TGCGCCAGCAGCTTGGCCCAGGGGGAAAACTATGGCTACACCTTC,CASSLAQGENYGYTF
TRBV3-1/TRBV3-2,-,-,TRBJ2-1,TGTGCCAGCAGCCAAGAAGGGGGTAGTAGTGGACCTCACAACGTGCAGTTCTTC,CASSQEGGSSGPHNVQFF
TRBV11-2,-,TRBD1,TRBJ2-5,TGTGCCAGCAGCATCGGGACAGTCCAAGAGACCCAGTACTTC,CASSIGTVQETQYF
TRBV19,-,TRBD1,TRBJ1-4,TGTGCCAGTAGACACCGGGACAGAGAAAAACTGTTTTTT,CASRHRDREKLFF
TRBV7-7,-,TRBD2,TRBJ2-5,TGTGCTAGCAGCTTAGCGGGAGGCCGGGGGGAGACCCAGTACTTC,CASSLAGGRGETQYF
TRBV4-3,few,TRBD1,TRBJ2-1,TGCGCCAGCAGCCTAAGCGACAGGGGGCTGGTGAATGAGCAGTTCTTC,CASSLSDRGLVNEQFF